This TCR beta chain stems from a study of blood T cell repertoires in COVID-19. Overall study: Spain, Italy and the United States supplied samples that represented acute and convalescent COVID-19. T cells, B-cell-depleted T cells, or PBMCs supplied cDNA or gDNA.

Germline assignment: CDR1 MGHRA and CDR2 YSYEKL. J gave up 5 bases and V 1 base, and 3 bases lay outside the gene matches. The CDR3 is 15 amino acids. Produced via immunoSEQ multiplex PCR; TCRdb's table is partial and in-frame only. The sample consists of some 77,000 clones, nearly 90% of them appearing once. The sample comprised peripheral blood. The receptor was derived from a woman older than 75 with active or convalescent COVID-19. The rearrangement uses TRBV4-1 and TRBJ1-4; 8 bases are shared with TRBD1. For the CDR3, the DNA is TGCGCCAGCAGCCAAGCTGGACAGGGAAATGAAAAACTGTTTTTT. Its protein is CASSQAGQGNEKLFF.